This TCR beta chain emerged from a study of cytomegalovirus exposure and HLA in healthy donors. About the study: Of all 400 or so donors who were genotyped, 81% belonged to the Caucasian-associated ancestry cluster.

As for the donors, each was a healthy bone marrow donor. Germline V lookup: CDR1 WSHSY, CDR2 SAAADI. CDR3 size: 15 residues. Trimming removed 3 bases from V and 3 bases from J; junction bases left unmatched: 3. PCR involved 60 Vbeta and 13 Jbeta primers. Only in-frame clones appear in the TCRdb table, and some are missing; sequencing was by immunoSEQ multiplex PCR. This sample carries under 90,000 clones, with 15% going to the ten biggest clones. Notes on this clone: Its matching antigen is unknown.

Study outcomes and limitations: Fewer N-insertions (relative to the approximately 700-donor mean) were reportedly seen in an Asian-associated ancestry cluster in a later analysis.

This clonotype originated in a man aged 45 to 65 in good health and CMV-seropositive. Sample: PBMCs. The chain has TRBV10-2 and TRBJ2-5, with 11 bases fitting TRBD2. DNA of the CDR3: TGCGCCAGCAGTGAAGGACTAGCGGGCAAAGAGACCCAGTACTTC. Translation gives CASSEGLAGKETQYF.